This T cell receptor beta chain was observed in a study of shared clonotypes between healthy human individuals. Germline CDR1 reads MNHEY; CDR2 reads SVGAGI. CDR3 length: 15 amino acids. General observations from the study: Rarefaction demonstrated incomplete sorted-subset sequencing despite large depth. Generation of non-shared clonotypes was less probable than generation of clonotypes shared by all four donors.

In this sample, this clone turned up a few times. The antigen is unknown. Assay used: immunoSEQ multiplex PCR; TCRdb lists only in-frame clones, some missing. The data show about 1.1 million clones, with around three quarters seen just once and 0.5% to 0.6% held by the top ten. This clonotype was obtained from a young man in good health. Some clones in this sample may be carry-over from other donors' samples. The chain uses TRBV6-5 and TRBJ1-3, with TRBD1 identical over 9 bases. The J call may be wrong; the DNA end is better matched by TRBJ2-2. The source material was memory CD4+ T cells from PBMCs. The subset is: CD45RA-negative fraction. CDR3 sequence: CASSARTGAGGELFF. DNA of the CDR3: TGTGCCAGCAGTGCCCGGACAGGGGCTGGGGGGGAGCTGTTTTTT.